A single sample is the source of the 30 T cell receptor beta chains below, sequenced in a study of cytomegalovirus exposure and HLA in healthy donors. PCR employed 60 Vbeta and 13 Jbeta primers. Sequencing used immunoSEQ multiplex PCR; TCRdb keeps in-frame clones, though not all of them. The data contain some 130,000 clones, roughly 74% of them singletons. The source material was PBMCs. The receptors stem from a woman aged 50 to 60 in good health and CMV-seropositive.

The rearrangement joins TRBV6-5 to TRBJ2-2; D gene unclear. The CDR3 contains 13 residues. Trimming pared 7 bases from V and 5 bases from J, leaving 11 bases between. From germline, CDR1 is MNHEY and CDR2 SVGAGI. Written as DNA, the CDR3 is TGTGCCAGCACCTACGGAGAAACCGGGGAGCTGTTTTTT. This codes for CASTYGETGELFF.

This sequence joins TRBV7-2 and TRBJ1-1; D not certain. Germline V gives CDR1 SGHTA, CDR2 FQGNSA. V was cut by 0 bases and J by 4 bases, with 9 bases left in between. The CDR3 loop spans 14 amino acids. CDR3 sequence (DNA): TGTGCCAGCAGCTTAGCGCGAGGGATCACTGAAGCTTTCTTT. This gives the protein CASSLARGITEAFF.

The rearrangement uses TRBV19 and TRBJ2-1; 9 bases agree with TRBD1. J was trimmed by 12 bases and V by 10 bases; bases with no gene match: 10. Germline V CDR1 and CDR2: LNHDA, SQIVND (reference sequence). This CDR3 contains 12 residues. CDR3 in amino acids: CATGTGTDWQFF. For the CDR3, the DNA is TGTGCCACCGGGACAGGGACGGATTGGCAGTTCTTC.

The chain couples TRBV2 to TRBJ1-5; D remains ambiguous. CDR3 length: 12 residues. Trimming took off 6 bases at V and 4 bases at J, with 7 bases between the two ends. Germline V lookup: CDR1 SNHLY, CDR2 FYNNEI. CDR3 in amino acids: CASRRGNQPQHF. The CDR3 nucleotides read TGTGCCAGCAGGCGGGGTAATCAGCCCCAGCATTTT.

The chain has TRBV7-2 and TRBJ1-2; maybe TRBD1 (5 bases). V was cut by 1 base and J by 3 bases, with 12 bases left in between. The germline gives CDR1 SGHTA, CDR2 FQGNSA. This CDR3 has 15 amino acids. CDR3 protein: CASSLGGHQDYGYTF. The DNA for the CDR3 is TGTGCCAGCAGCTTAGGAGGACACCAAGACTATGGCTACACCTTC.

Notes on this clone: At one end, the junction sequence differs from germline, possibly due to a read error. This sequence joins TRBV6-1 and TRBJ1-5, with 10 bases matching TRBD1. The germline CDR1 and CDR2 sequences are MNHNS and SASEGT. This CDR3 spans 13 amino acids. The CDR3 reads CASWDRGNQLQHF. In nucleotides, the CDR3 is TGTGCCAGCTGGGACAGGGGCAATCAGCTCCAGCATTTT.

The chain recombines TRBV5-1 with TRBJ2-5, with 7 bases lining up with TRBD2. V trimming: 0 bases; J trimming: 3 bases; junction bases outside the gene matches: 5. The germline V gene has CDR1 SGHRS and CDR2 YFSETQ. This CDR3 is 15 amino acids long. In DNA form, the CDR3 reads TGCGCCAGCAGCTTGGGTCAGCGGGGCAAAGAGACCCAGTACTTC. It yields the protein CASSLGQRGKETQYF.

V and J are TRBV7-6 and TRBJ2-4, with 12 positions matching TRBD2. CDR1 and CDR2 (germline): SGHVS, FNYEAQ. The ends lost 5 bases at V and 4 bases at J; junction bases unmatched: 6. The CDR3 contains 16 residues. In DNA, the CDR3 is TGTGCCAGCAGCCCATCTAGCGGGGGGGAGAAAAACATTCAGTACTTC. Its protein product is CASSPSSGGEKNIQYF.

The rearrangement joins TRBV5-4 to TRBJ1-1; 8 bases agree with TRBD1. After removal of 5 bases from V and 10 bases from J, the junction contained 13 bases not matched to a gene. In germline, CDR1 is SGHNT, CDR2 YYREEE (reference sequence). The CDR3 contains 14 residues. The CDR3 DNA sequence: TGTGCCAGCAGTCGGTCACAGGGGGTTGGGGGAGCTTTCTTT. Amino acid sequence: CASSRSQGVGGAFF.

The CDR3 here is CASSLAGLPKVYEQFF. The CDR3 region has the DNA TGCGCCAGCAGCCTGGCGGGACTACCCAAAGTCTATGAGCAGTTCTTC. This chain uses TRBV5-1 with TRBJ2-1; TRBD2 aligns across 7 bases. The CDR3 extends over 16 amino acids. V was clipped by 4 bases and J by 8 bases; unmatched bases: 15. The germline V gene has CDR1 SGHRS and CDR2 YFSETQ.

V gene TRBV5-1 combines with J gene TRBJ2-7, with TRBD1 matching 7 bases. After removal of 5 bases from V and 5 bases from J, the junction contained 4 bases not matched to a gene. The CDR3 is 12 amino acids. Germline V gene data show CDR1 as SGHRS and CDR2 as YFSETQ. CDR3 in amino acids: CASRSGGNEQYF. The DNA of the CDR3 is TGCGCCAGCAGATCAGGGGGTAACGAGCAGTACTTC.

This chain's CDR3 is CASSFGLAGGDTQYF. DNA of the CDR3: TGCGCCAGCAGCTTCGGATTAGCGGGGGGGGACACGCAGTATTTT. The chain is built from TRBV5-1 and TRBJ2-3, with 11 bases lining up with TRBD2. V shed 2 bases, J shed 9 bases, and the junction held 8 bases outside the gene matches. CDR3 size: 15 residues. Germline V gene sequence: CDR1 SGHRS, CDR2 YFSETQ.

This sequence joins TRBV20-1 and TRBJ1-2; tentative D call: TRBD1 (6 bases). Germline V CDR1 and CDR2: DFQATT, SNEGSKA (reference sequence). There are 11 residues in the CDR3. Trimming stripped 7 bases from V and 8 bases from J, with 14 bases between. The CDR3 loop reads CSVQGLEGYTF. CDR3 in DNA: TGCAGTGTACAGGGTTTGGAAGGCTACACCTTC.

The table lists this clone with a few counts. The chain employs TRBV7-9 and TRBJ2-5, with 7 bases lining up with TRBD1. The CDR3 length is 16 residues. With V trimmed by 4 bases and J by 5 bases, 13 bases remained unmatched. The germline V gene has CDR1 SEHNR and CDR2 FQNEAQ (reference sequence). CDR3 coding DNA: TGTGCCAGCAGCTCCAATACAGGGGCGGGCAGCGAGACCCAGTACTTC. This codes for CASSSNTGAGSETQYF.

The sample holds a few counts of this clone. The chain employs TRBV7-9 and TRBJ2-2; no reliable D call. V dropped 4 bases and J dropped 4 bases, with 10 bases sitting between them. This CDR3 has 14 amino acids. In germline, CDR1 is SEHNR, CDR2 FQNEAQ (reference sequence). The CDR3: CASSSLSLTGELFF. The CDR3 region has the DNA TGTGCCAGCAGCTCACTCTCCCTCACCGGGGAGCTGTTTTTT.

V gene TRBV19 combines with J gene TRBJ1-5, with 11 bases identical to TRBD1. Germline values: CDR1 LNHDA, CDR2 SQIVND (reference sequence). V was pared by 8 bases and J by 7 bases, with 7 bases of the junction left unmatched. This CDR3 is built from 14 residues. The CDR3 bases are TGTGCCAGTCGGACAGGGGGCGCCGGGCAGCCCCAGCATTTT. Its translation: CASRTGGAGQPQHF.

The V gene is TRBV5-4, the J gene TRBJ1-1; no definite D call. Germline CDR1 and CDR2: SGHNT and YYREEE (reference sequence). V shed 5 bases and J shed 1 base, with 12 bases lying between them. The CDR3 has 14 amino acids. Here the CDR3 DNA reads TGTGCCAGCAGACAACTTCGACAGAACACTGAAGCTTTCTTT. Residues: CASRQLRQNTEAFF.

This chain links TRBV7-2 with TRBJ2-7; 8 bases align to TRBD2. With V trimmed by 5 bases and J by 6 bases, 6 bases remained unmatched. Germline loops: CDR1 SGHTA, CDR2 FQGNSA. The CDR3 is 13 amino acids. CDR3 in amino acids: CASSIDRGGEQYF. CDR3 DNA: TGTGCCAGCAGCATCGACCGGGGGGGCGAGCAGTACTTC.

This sequence joins TRBV5-1 and TRBJ2-7, with D possibly TRBD1 on 6 matching bases. V lost 3 bases and J lost 6, with 13 bases in between. The CDR3 loop spans 13 amino acids. The germline V gene has CDR1 SGHRS and CDR2 YFSETQ. The CDR3, as DNA: TGCGCCAGCAGCTACTTGACAGGAGGCGAGCAGTACTTC. It is translated as CASSYLTGGEQYF.

The chain employs TRBV6-5 and TRBJ1-5; D remains unclear. The V gene's germline CDR1 is MNHEY and CDR2 SVGAGI. Trimming left V 5 bases short and J 3 bases short, with 8 bases between. CDR3 length: 13 residues. DNA of the CDR3: TGTGCCAGCAGTCAGTCGTTCAATCAGCCCCAGCATTTT. Protein: CASSQSFNQPQHF.

The chain recombines TRBV27 with TRBJ2-7, with TRBD1 identical over 7 bases. CDR1 is MNHEY, CDR2 SMNVEV, per germline (reference sequence). Trimming removed 6 bases from V and 6 bases from J; junction bases left unmatched: 8. The CDR3 extends over 13 amino acids. Here the CDR3 DNA reads TGTGCCAGCAGGGGGACAGCTTTGAGCGAGCAGTACTTC. Translating it yields CASRGTALSEQYF.

The CDR3 loop reads CASSELTDTQYF. CDR3 nucleotide sequence: TGCGCCAGCAGTGAACTCACAGATACGCAGTATTTT. The chain links TRBV10-2 to TRBJ2-3; the D is unclear. V was shortened by 3 bases and J by 2 bases, with 3 bases between the two germline ends. This CDR3 is 12 amino acids long. CDR1 and CDR2 (germline): WSHSY, SAAADI.

The rearrangement joins TRBV11-2 to TRBJ2-7; 10 nucleotides agree with TRBD2. Trimming at V came to 2 bases and at J to 2 bases, leaving 3 bases not matched to a gene. Per the germline V gene, CDR1 is SGHAT and CDR2 is FQNNGV. This CDR3 has 15 amino acids. Written as DNA, the CDR3 is TGTGCCAGCAGCTTATCAAGCGGGGGGGCCTACGAGCAGTACTTC. This translates into CASSLSSGGAYEQYF.

The V gene is TRBV10-3, the J gene TRBJ1-2; D is unresolved. This CDR3 region has 14 residues. Trimming took off 4 bases at V and 2 bases at J, with 11 bases between the two ends. Germline V gene data show CDR1 as ENHRY and CDR2 as SYGVKD. CDR3 nucleotide sequence: TGTGCCATCAGTGGGACTGACGCGAACTATGGCTACACCTTC. It translates to CAISGTDANYGYTF.

The gene calls are TRBV7-2 and TRBJ1-3, with 8 nucleotides matching TRBD1. The germline gives CDR1 SGHTA, CDR2 FQGNSA. The length of the CDR3 is 14 residues. After removal of 4 bases from V and 8 bases from J, the junction contained 7 bases not matched to a gene. DNA for the CDR3: TGTGCCAGCAGCTCCGGACAGGGTCGGGACACCATATATTTT. Translated, it gives CASSSGQGRDTIYF. The whole variable domain, filled in from reference TRBV7-2 and TRBJ1-3, reads GAGVSQSPSNKVTEKGKDVELRCDPISGHTALYWYRQSLGQGLEFLIYFQGNSAPDKSGLPSDRFSAERTGGSVSTLTIQRTQQEDSAVYLCASSSGQGRDTIYFGEGSWLTVV.

This clone was detected only a few times. This chain joins TRBV7-9 and TRBJ1-2, with D unclear. CDR1 is SEHNR, CDR2 FQNEAQ, per germline (reference sequence). CDR3 length equals 14 residues. V dropped 4 bases and J dropped 4 bases, with 13 bases sitting between them. The CDR3 DNA is TGTGCCAGCAGCTCCCAAGCAGGCCTCTATGGCTACACCTTC. Protein: CASSSQAGLYGYTF.

The V call is TRBV30, the J call TRBJ1-3; D remains ambiguous. Trimming took off 2 bases at V and 0 bases at J, with 14 bases between the two ends. The length of the CDR3 is 16 residues. Looked up from germline, CDR1 is GTSNPN and CDR2 is SVGIG (reference sequence). This chain's CDR3 is CAWSPGSISSGNTIYF. CDR3 bases: TGTGCCTGGAGTCCGGGATCCATATCCTCTGGAAACACCATATATTTT.

The CDR3 DNA sequence: TGTGCCAGCAGTGGACAGGGGGGCACAGATACGCAGTATTTT. Protein sequence: CASSGQGGTDTQYF. V usage is TRBV6-1 and J usage is TRBJ2-3; the match to TRBD1 covers 9 bases. Looked up from germline, CDR1 is MNHNS and CDR2 is SASEGT. V dropped 4 bases and J dropped 1; count of bases not matched to a gene: 0. The CDR3 spans 14 residues.

The V and J genes are TRBV5-1 and TRBJ2-7; 7 positions match TRBD2. The CDR3 consists of 15 residues. CDR1 SGHRS and CDR2 YFSETQ come from the germline V gene. The junction had 9 bases not matched to a gene; V was cut back by 4 bases and J by 2 bases. The CDR3 bases are TGCGCCAGCAGCCCCCGAGAAGCGGGGCCCTACGAGCAGTACTTC. Translation: CASSPREAGPYEQYF.

V is TRBV15 and J is TRBJ2-7; D gene ambiguous. Trimming removed 0 bases from V and 5 bases from J, with 5 bases in between. The CDR3 totals 12 residues. Germline V gives CDR1 LNHNV, CDR2 YYDKDF (reference sequence). The CDR3 nucleotides read TGTGCCACCAGCAGAGACCGGGACGAGCAGTACTTC. Translation: CATSRDRDEQYF. The complete variable domain, with remaining parts taken from reference TRBV15 and TRBJ2-7, reads DAMVIQNPRYQVTQFGKPVTLSCSQTLNHNVMYWYQQKSSQAPKLLFHYYDKDFNNEADTPDNFQSRRPNTSFCFLDIRSPGLGDTAMYLCATSRDRDEQYFGPGTRLTVT.